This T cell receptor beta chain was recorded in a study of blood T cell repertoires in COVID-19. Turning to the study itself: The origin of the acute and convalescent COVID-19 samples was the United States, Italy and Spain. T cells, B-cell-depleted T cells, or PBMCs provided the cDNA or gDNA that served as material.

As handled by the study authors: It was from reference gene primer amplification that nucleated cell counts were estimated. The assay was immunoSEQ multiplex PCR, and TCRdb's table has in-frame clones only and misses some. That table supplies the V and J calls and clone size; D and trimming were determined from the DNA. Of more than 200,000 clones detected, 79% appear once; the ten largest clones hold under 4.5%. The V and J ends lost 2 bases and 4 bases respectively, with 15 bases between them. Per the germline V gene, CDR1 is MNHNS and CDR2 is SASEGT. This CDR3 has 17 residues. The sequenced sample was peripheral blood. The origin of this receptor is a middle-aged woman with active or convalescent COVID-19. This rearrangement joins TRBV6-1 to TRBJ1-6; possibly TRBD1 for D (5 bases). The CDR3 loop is CASSELRGLLYNSPLHF. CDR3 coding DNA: TGTGCCAGCAGTGAACTAAGGGGCCTCCTTTATAATTCACCCCTCCACTTT.